Below are 17 T cell receptor beta chains sequenced from a single sample in a study of glioma-infiltrating T cells. The iRepertoire nested amplicon-rescue multiplex PCR amplified TCR alpha and beta CDR3s from RNA. TCRdb recomputed calls from the multiplex PCR reads with MiXCR, one row per CDR3 protein. The repertoire has about 380,000 distinct CDR3 sequences, about two fifths of them found once; the top ten carry more than 10%. Sample: glioma tissue, nonneoplastic brain tissue, or PBMCs (not recorded which). The receptors here all came from a human donor with low-grade glioma or glioblastoma, undergoing nonglioma brain surgery, or in good health (not recorded which).

The chain has TRBV4-3 and TRBJ2-7, with 7 bases aligning to TRBD2. The CDR3 runs 15 residues. The J segment lost 0 bases and the V segment lost 5 bases, leaving 7 bases of the junction unmatched. The germline V gene encodes CDR1 LGHNA and CDR2 YSLEER. Here the CDR3 DNA reads TGCGCCAGCAGCGCTCGGACTAGTAGCTCCTACGAGCAGTACTTC. It specifies CASSARTSSSYEQYF.

This clonotype was counted ten times or more. V usage is TRBV7-2 and J usage is TRBJ2-3; D unclear. This CDR3 has 13 residues. The germline gives CDR1 SGHTA, CDR2 FQGNSA. V gave up 1 base and J gave up 2 bases, with 4 bases separating them. Here the CDR3 DNA reads TGTGCCAGCAGCTTAGGATTCACAGATACGCAGTATTTT. Translating it yields CASSLGFTDTQYF.

On this clonotype: Given a much more abundant clone one base away, this may be a read error. V is TRBV28 and J is TRBJ1-2, with D perhaps TRBD1 (5 bases). This CDR3 contains 14 residues. V dropped 5 bases and J dropped 7 bases, with 17 bases sitting between them. The germline gives CDR1 MDHEN, CDR2 SYDVKM. The CDR3 DNA reads TGTGCCAGCAGTGCACAGGCTCGTTCTGCTGGCTACACCTTC. Translated, it gives CASSAQARSAGYTF.

This clonotype was detected only a few times. This sequence joins TRBV28 and TRBJ1-4; D is perhaps TRBD1 (5 bases). CDR3 size: 16 residues. V lost 6 bases, J lost 4 bases, and 18 bases lay in between. Per the germline V gene, CDR1 is MDHEN and CDR2 is SYDVKM. The chain's CDR3 is CASSPRVGAGNEKLFF. The CDR3 coding sequence is TGTGCCAGCAGCCCCCGAGTCGGGGCGGGTAATGAAAAACTGTTTTTT.

This clonotype appeared a few times. This sequence joins TRBV7-3 and TRBJ2-1; 12 bases match TRBD2. The CDR3 contains 16 residues. Losses at the gene ends were 8 bases for V and 9 bases for J; bases not matched to a gene: 14. CDR1 is SGHTA, CDR2 FQGTGA, per germline. CDR3 region: CASGPSLASGRGEQFF. The CDR3 DNA sequence: TGTGCCAGCGGCCCTTCTTTGGCTAGCGGGAGGGGTGAGCAGTTCTTC.

This clonotype was counted many times. V gene TRBV20-1 combines with J gene TRBJ2-3; the match to TRBD2 covers 8 bases. In germline, CDR1 is DFQATT, CDR2 SNEGSKA (reference sequence). The length of the CDR3 is 12 residues. Trimming at V came to 6 bases and at J to 4 bases, leaving 3 bases not matched to a gene. CDR3 nucleotide sequence: TGCAGTGCGAGCGGGAGTTCAGATACGCAGTATTTT. This sequence encodes CSASGSSDTQYF.

For this clonotype: This clone may be a read error of a much larger clone one base away. The CDR3 DNA reads TGTACCAGCAGTGAAACTAGCGGGATCACAGATACGCAGTATTTT. Its translation is CTSSETSGITDTQYF. The rearrangement uses TRBV6-1 and TRBJ2-3, with TRBD2 matching 10 bases. CDR3 size: 15 residues. Germline V CDR1 and CDR2: MNHNS, SASEGT.

This chain links TRBV5-4 with TRBJ2-7; D tentatively reads TRBD1 or TRBD2 (5 bases each). Deletions cut 7 bases from V and 5 bases from J, with 16 bases between. The germline CDR1 and CDR2 sequences are SGHNT and YYREEE (reference sequence). This CDR3 is 13 amino acids long. CDR3 DNA: TGTGCCAGCGGCCGGGCCAGGGACCACGAGCAGTACTTC. Translation: CASGRARDHEQYF.

The genes are TRBV4-1 and TRBJ2-2, with D perhaps matching TRBD2 (6 bases). This CDR3 spans 15 amino acids. Germline assignment: CDR1 MGHRA and CDR2 YSYEKL. The V and J ends lost 1 base and 5 bases respectively, with 11 bases between them. The CDR3 region is CASSQVLAWTGELFF. As DNA, the CDR3 is TGCGCCAGCAGCCAAGTCCTAGCGTGGACCGGGGAGCTGTTTTTT.

Details on this clonotype: This clone may be a read error of a much larger clone one base away. The genes are TRBV11-1 and TRBJ1-1; D might be TRBD1 (6 bases). V was trimmed by 5 bases and J by 5 bases, leaving 12 bases between them. The CDR3 consists of 13 residues. The germline gives CDR1 SGHAT, CDR2 FQDESV (reference sequence). CDR3 loop: CASSQDRQTEAFF. The CDR3, as DNA: TGTGCCAGCAGCCAAGACAGGCAAACTGAAGCTTTCTTT.

The CDR3 bases are TGTGCCAGCAGTTCCCTCTCACTAACGGGAGTCTCCTACGAGCAGTACTTC. Translating it yields CASSSLSLTGVSYEQYF. The V call is TRBV6-5, the J call TRBJ2-7; maybe TRBD2 (6 bases). V was clipped by 4 bases and J by 0 bases, with 19 bases between them. The length of the CDR3 is 17 residues. The germline V gene encodes CDR1 MNHEY and CDR2 SVGAGI.

A word on this clonotype: A much larger clonotype is one base distant, so this may be a read error. J is TRBJ1-1 and V is TRBV20-1; tentative D call: TRBD1 (6 bases). The CDR3 covers 16 residues. CDR1 and CDR2 (germline): DFQATT, SNEGSKA (reference sequence). The CDR3 here is CSARQGEGGLNTEGFF. The CDR3 DNA follows: TGCAGTGCTAGACAAGGGGAGGGGGGCTTGAACACTGAAGGTTTCTTT.

Many counts were recorded for this clonotype. This chain links TRBV6-1 with TRBJ1-1; TRBD1 agrees at 7 bases. The germline V gene encodes CDR1 MNHNS and CDR2 SASEGT. Germline trimming cut 8 bases from V and 4 bases from J; bases unmatched to any gene: 13. The CDR3 runs 15 residues. CDR3 in amino acids: CASSVQRGPVTEAFF. As DNA, the CDR3 is TGTGCCAGCTCGGTACAAAGGGGGCCGGTCACTGAAGCTTTCTTT.

The chain uses TRBV13 and TRBJ1-2; D is uncertain. Trimming left V 5 bases short and J 4 bases short, with 17 bases between. This CDR3 contains 15 residues. Germline V gene sequence: CDR1 PRHDT, CDR2 FYEKMQ (reference sequence). CDR3 sequence: CASSPRRRPTYGYTF. The CDR3 DNA sequence: TGTGCCAGCAGCCCCCGCCGGCGGCCGACCTATGGCTACACCTTC.

A few counts support this clonotype. The chain uses TRBV28 and TRBJ1-2; weak D call: TRBD1 (5 bases). The V end was cut by 5 bases, the J end by 4 bases, with 17 bases between. The germline CDR1 and CDR2 sequences are MDHEN and SYDVKM. The CDR3 spans 15 residues. This CDR3 reads CASSPAVRETYGYTF. The CDR3 coding sequence is TGTGCCAGCAGTCCTGCCGTCAGGGAGACCTATGGCTACACCTTC.

The chain employs TRBV7-9 and TRBJ2-4; D unresolved. Germline V gives CDR1 SEHNR, CDR2 FQNEAQ (reference sequence). The ends were cut back, 0 bases at V and 3 bases at J, with 6 bases in the middle. This CDR3 is built from 14 residues. The CDR3 loop reads CASSLAGFKNIQYF. DNA of the CDR3: TGTGCCAGCAGCTTAGCAGGGTTCAAAAACATTCAGTACTTC.

In the case of this clonotype: A much larger clone differs by one base, so this may be a read error. This sequence joins TRBV20-1 and TRBJ1-1; 9 bases align to TRBD1. Germline V CDR1 and CDR2: DFQATT, SNEGSKA (reference sequence). CDR3 length: 14 amino acids. CDR3 sequence (DNA): TGCAGTGCTGACACAGGGGGCTGGGACACTGAAGCTTTATTT. Translating it yields CSADTGGWDTEALF.